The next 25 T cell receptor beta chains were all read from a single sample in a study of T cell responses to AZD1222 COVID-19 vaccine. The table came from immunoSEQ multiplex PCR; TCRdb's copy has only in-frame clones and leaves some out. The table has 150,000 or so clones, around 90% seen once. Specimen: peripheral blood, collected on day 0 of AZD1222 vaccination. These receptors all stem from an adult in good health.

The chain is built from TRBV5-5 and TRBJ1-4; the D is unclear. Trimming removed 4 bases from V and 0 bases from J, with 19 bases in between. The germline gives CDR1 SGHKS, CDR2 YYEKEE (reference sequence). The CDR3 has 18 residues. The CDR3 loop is CASSPGGWQPATNEKLFF. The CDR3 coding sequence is TGTGCCAGCAGCCCGGGTGGATGGCAGCCTGCAACTAATGAAAAACTGTTTTTT.

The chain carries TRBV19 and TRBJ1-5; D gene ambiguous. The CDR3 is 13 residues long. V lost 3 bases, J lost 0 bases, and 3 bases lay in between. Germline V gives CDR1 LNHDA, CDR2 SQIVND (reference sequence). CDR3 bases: TGTGCCAGTAGTATGGATAGCAATCAGCCCCAGCATTTT. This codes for CASSMDSNQPQHF.

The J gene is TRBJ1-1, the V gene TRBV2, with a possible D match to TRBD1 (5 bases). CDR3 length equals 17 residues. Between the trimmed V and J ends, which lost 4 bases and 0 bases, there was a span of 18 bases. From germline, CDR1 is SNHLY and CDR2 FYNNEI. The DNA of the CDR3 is TGTGCCAGCAGTGTAAGGGGCCCCAATTTCATGAACACTGAAGCTTTCTTT. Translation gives CASSVRGPNFMNTEAFF.

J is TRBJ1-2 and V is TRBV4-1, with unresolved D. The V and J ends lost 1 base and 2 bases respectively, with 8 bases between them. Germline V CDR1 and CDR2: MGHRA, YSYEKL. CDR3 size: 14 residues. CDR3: CASSQVEGNYGYTF. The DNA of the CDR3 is TGCGCCAGCAGCCAAGTGGAGGGAAACTATGGCTACACCTTC.

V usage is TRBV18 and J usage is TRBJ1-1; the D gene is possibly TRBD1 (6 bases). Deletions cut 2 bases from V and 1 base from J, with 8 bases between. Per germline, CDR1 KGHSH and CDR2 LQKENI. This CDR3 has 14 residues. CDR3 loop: CASSPVQGNTEAFF. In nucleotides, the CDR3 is TGTGCCAGCTCACCAGTACAGGGGAACACTGAAGCTTTCTTT.

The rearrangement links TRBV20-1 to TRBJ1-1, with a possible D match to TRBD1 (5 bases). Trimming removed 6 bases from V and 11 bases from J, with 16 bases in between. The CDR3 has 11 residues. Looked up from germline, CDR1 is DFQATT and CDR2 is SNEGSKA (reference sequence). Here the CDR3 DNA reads TGCAGTGCCCCGAGCAGGGTAGTGGCTTTCTTT. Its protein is CSAPSRVVAFF.

The CDR3 sequence: CASSYDRSGTQYF. The CDR3 DNA is TGTGCCAGCAGTTACGACAGGTCAGGTACGCAGTATTTT. The V call is TRBV12-3 or TRBV12-4, the J call TRBJ2-3, with D perhaps matching TRBD1 (6 bases). Trimming took off 4 bases at V and 8 bases at J, with 13 bases between the two ends. The length of the CDR3 is 13 residues.

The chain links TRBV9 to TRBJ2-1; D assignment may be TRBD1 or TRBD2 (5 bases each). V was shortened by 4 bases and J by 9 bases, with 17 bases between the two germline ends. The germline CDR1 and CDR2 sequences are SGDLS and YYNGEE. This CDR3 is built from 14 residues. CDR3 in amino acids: CASSPGTNKLEQFF. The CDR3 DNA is TGTGCCAGCAGCCCGGGGACCAATAAACTTGAGCAGTTCTTC.

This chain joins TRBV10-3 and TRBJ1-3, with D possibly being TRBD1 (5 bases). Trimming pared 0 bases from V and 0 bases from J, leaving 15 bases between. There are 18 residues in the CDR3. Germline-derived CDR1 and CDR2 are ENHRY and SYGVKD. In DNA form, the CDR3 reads TGTGCCATCAGTGAGTCGCTCACAGGCCGGGGCTCTGGAAACACCATATATTTT. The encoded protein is CAISESLTGRGSGNTIYF.

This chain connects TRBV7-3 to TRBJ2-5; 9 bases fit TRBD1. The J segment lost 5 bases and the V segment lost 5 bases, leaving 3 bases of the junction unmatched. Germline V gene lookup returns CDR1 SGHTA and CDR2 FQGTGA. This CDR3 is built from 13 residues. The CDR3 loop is CASSHGTGETQYF. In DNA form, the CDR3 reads TGTGCCAGCAGCCATGGGACAGGGGAGACCCAGTACTTC. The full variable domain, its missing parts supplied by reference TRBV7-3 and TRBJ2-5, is GAGVSQTPSNKVTEKGKYVELRCDPISGHTALYWYRQSLGQGPEFLIYFQGTGAADDSGLPNDRFFAVRPEGSVSTLKIQRTERGDSAVYLCASSHGTGETQYFGPGTRLLVL.

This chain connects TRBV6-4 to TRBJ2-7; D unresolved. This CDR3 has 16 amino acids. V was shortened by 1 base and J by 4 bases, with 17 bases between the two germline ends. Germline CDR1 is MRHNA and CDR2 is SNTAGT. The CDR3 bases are TGTGCCAGCAGTGACTGGATGTGGCGGAAATTTTACGAGCAGTACTTC. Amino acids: CASSDWMWRKFYEQYF.

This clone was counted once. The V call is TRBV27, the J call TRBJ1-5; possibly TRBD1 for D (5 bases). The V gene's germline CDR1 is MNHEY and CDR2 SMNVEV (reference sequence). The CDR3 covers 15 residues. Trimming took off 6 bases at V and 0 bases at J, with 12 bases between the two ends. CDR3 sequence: CASRTGGNSNQPQHF. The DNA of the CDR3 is TGTGCCAGCAGAACTGGGGGGAATAGCAATCAGCCCCAGCATTTT.

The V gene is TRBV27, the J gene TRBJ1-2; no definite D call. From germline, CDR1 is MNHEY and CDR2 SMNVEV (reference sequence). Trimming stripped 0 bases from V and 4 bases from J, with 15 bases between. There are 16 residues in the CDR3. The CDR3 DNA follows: TGTGCCAGCAGTTTATCTCGGCAGGCCAGAATCTATGGCTACACCTTC. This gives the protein CASSLSRQARIYGYTF.

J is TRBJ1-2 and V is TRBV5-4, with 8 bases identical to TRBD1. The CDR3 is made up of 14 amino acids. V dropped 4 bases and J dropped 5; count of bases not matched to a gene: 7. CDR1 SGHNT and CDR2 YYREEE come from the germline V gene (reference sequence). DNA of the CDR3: TGTGCCAGCAGCCAGGGACAGGTTACTTATGGCTACACCTTC. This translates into CASSQGQVTYGYTF.

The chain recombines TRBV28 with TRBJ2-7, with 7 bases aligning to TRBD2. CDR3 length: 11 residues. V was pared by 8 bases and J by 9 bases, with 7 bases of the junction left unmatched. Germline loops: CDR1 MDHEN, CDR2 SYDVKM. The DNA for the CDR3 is TGTGCCAGCGGGGCGGGAGAGGTGCAGTACTTC. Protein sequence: CASGAGEVQYF.

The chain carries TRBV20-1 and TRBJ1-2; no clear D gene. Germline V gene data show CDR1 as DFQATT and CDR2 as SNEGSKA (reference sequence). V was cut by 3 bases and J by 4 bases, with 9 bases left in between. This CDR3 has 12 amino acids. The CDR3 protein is CSASSVAYGYTF. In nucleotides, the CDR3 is TGCAGTGCTAGTTCGGTTGCCTATGGCTACACCTTC.

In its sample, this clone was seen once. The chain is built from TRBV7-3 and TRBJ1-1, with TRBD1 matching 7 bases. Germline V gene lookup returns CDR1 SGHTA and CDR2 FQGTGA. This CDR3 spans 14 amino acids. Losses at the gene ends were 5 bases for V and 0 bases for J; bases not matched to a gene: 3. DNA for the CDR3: TGTGCCAGCAGCAAACAGGGGTTGAACACTGAAGCTTTCTTT. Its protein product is CASSKQGLNTEAFF.

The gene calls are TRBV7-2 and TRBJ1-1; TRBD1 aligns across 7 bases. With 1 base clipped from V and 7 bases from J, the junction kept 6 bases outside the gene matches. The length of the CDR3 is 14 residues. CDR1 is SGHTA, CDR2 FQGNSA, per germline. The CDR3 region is CASSLDRGGYEAFF. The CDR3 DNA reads TGTGCCAGCAGCTTAGACAGGGGCGGTTATGAAGCTTTCTTT. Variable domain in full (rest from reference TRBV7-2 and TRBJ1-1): GAGVSQSPSNKVTEKGKDVELRCDPISGHTALYWYRQSLGQGLEFLIYFQGNSAPDKSGLPSDRFSAERTGGSVSTLTIQRTQQEDSAVYLCASSLDRGGYEAFFGQGTRLTVV.

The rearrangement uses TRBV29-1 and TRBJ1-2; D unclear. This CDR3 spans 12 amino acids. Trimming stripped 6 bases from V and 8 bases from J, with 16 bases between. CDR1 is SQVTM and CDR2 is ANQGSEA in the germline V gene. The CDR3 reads CSVLIPSRGYTF. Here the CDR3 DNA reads TGCAGCGTACTAATCCCGAGCCGGGGCTACACCTTC.

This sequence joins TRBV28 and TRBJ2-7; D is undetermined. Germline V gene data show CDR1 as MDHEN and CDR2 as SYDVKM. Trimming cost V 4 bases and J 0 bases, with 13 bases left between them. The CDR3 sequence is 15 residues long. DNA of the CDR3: TGTGCCAGCAGTTCCCCGGGCCAAAACTCCTACGAGCAGTACTTC. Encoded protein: CASSSPGQNSYEQYF. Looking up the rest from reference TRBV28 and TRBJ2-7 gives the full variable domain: DVKVTQSSRYLVKRTGEKVFLECVQDMDHENMFWYRQDPGLGLRLIYFSYDVKMKEKGDIPEGYSVSREKKERFSLILESASTNQTSMYLCASSSPGQNSYEQYFGPGTRLTVT.

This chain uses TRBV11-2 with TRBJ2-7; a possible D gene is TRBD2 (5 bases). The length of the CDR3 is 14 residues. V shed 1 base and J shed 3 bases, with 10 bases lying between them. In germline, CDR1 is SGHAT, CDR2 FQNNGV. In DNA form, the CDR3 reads TGTGCCAGCAGCTTAGGGCTAGCTAACTACGAGCAGTACGTC. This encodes CASSLGLANYEQYV.

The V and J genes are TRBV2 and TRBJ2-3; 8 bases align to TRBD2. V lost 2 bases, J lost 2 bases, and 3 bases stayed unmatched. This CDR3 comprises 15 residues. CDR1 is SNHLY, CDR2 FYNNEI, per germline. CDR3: CASSEMGLDTDTQYF. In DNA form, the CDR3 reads TGTGCCAGCAGTGAAATGGGACTAGACACAGATACGCAGTATTTT.

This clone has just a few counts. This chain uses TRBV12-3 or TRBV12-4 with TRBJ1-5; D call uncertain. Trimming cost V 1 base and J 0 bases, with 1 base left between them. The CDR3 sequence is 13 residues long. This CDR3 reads CASSLGSNQPQHF. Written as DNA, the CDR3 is TGTGCCAGCAGTTTAGGTAGCAATCAGCCCCAGCATTTT.

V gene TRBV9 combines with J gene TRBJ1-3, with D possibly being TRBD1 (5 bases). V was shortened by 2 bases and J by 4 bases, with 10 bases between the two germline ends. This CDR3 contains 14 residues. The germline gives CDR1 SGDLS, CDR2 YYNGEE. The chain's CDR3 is CASSVGTSGNTIYF. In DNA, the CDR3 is TGTGCCAGCAGCGTCGGGACGTCAGGAAACACCATATATTTT.

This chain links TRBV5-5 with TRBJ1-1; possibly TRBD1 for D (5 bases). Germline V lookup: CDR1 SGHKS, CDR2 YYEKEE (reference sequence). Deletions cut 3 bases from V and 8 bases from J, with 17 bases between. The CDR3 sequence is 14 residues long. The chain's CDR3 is CASSWGKAPGEAFF. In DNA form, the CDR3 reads TGTGCCAGCAGCTGGGGGAAGGCCCCAGGAGAAGCTTTCTTT.